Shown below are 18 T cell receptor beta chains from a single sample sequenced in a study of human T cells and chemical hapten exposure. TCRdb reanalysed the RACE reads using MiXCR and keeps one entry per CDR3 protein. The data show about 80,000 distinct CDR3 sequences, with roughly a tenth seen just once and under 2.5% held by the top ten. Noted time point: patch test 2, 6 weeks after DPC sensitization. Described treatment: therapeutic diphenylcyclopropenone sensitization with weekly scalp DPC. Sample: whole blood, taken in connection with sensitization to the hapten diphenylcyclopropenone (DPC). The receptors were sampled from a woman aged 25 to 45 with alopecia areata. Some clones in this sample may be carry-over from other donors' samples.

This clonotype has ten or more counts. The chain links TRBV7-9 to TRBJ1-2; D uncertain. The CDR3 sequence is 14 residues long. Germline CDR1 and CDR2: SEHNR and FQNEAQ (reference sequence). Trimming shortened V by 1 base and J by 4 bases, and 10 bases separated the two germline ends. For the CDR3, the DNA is TGTGCCAGCAGCTTAGAAGGTGGAGGCTATGGCTACACCTTC. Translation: CASSLEGGGYGYTF.

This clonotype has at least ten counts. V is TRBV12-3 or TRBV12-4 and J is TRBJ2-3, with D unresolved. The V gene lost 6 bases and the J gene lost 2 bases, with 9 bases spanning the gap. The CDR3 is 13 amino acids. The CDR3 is CASRIAHTDTQYF. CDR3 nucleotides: TGTGCCAGCAGGATCGCTCACACAGATACGCAGTATTTT.

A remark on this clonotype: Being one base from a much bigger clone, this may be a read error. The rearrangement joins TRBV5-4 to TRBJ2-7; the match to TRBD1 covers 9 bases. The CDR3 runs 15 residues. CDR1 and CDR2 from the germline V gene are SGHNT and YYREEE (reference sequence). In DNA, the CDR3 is TGTCCCAGCAGCCCTAACAGGGGGCTTGGGAGCGAGCAGTACTTC. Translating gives CPSSPNRGLGSEQYF.

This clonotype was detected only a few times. The CDR3 nucleotides are TGTGCCAGCAGCCAAGAGGGCCCATGGGTCACAGGGTTCAGTGGGGCCAACGTCCTGACTTTC. Translated: CASSQEGPWVTGFSGANVLTF. This sequence joins TRBV4-2 and TRBJ2-6, with D maybe TRBD1 (6 bases). The CDR3 consists of 21 residues. Germline assignment: CDR1 LGHNA and CDR2 YNFKEQ. V lost 0 bases and J 3 bases, leaving 24 bases between the germline ends.

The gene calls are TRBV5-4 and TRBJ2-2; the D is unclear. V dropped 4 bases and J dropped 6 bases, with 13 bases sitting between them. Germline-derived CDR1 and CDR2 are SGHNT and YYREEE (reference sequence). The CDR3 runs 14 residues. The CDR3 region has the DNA TGTGCCAGCAGCCCTGGTCTGGCCCCCGGGGAGCTGTTTTTT. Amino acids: CASSPGLAPGELFF.

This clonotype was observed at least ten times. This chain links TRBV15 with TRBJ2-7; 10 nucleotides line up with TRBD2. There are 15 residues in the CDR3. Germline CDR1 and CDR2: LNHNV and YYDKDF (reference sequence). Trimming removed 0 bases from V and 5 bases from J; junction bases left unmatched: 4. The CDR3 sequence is CATSREALAGDEQYF. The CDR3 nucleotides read TGTGCCACCAGCAGAGAGGCGCTAGCGGGAGACGAGCAGTACTTC. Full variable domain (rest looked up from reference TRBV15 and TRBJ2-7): DAMVIQNPRYQVTQFGKPVTLSCSQTLNHNVMYWYQQKSSQAPKLLFHYYDKDFNNEADTPDNFQSRRPNTSFCFLDIRSPGLGDTAMYLCATSREALAGDEQYFGPGTRLTVT.

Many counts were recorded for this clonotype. The CDR3 loop reads CAISTMSTDTQYF. CDR3 DNA: TGTGCCATCAGCACAATGAGCACAGATACGCAGTATTTT. The J gene is TRBJ2-3, the V gene TRBV10-3; D unclear. CDR1 is ENHRY and CDR2 is SYGVKD in the germline V gene. Trimming cost V 6 bases and J 0 bases, with 7 bases left between them. The CDR3 consists of 13 residues.

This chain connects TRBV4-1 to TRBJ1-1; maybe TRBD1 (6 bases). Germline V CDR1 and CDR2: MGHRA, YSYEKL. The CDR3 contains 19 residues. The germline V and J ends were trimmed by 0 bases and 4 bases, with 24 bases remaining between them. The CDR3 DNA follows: TGCGCCAGCAGCCAAGAAAGACTCCTTCGTCAGGGGTCGGGCACTGAAGCTTTCTTT. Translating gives CASSQERLLRQGSGTEAFF.

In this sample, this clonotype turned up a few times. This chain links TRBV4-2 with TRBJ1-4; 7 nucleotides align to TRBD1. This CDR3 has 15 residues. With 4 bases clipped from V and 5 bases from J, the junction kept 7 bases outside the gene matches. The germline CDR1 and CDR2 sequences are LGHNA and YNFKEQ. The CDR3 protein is CASSLWTGSNEKLFF. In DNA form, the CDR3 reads TGTGCCAGCAGCCTCTGGACAGGCTCAAATGAAAAACTGTTTTTT.

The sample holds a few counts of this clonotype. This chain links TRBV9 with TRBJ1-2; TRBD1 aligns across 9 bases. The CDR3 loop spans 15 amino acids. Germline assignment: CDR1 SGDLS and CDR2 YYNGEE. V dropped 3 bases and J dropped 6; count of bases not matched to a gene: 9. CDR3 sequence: CASSARTGEPNGYTF. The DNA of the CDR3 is TGTGCCAGCAGCGCGAGGACAGGGGAGCCTAATGGCTACACCTTC.

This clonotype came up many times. The CDR3 DNA is TGCAGTGCTAGACCCGGGACGTCCTACAATGAGCAGTTCTTC. This translates into CSARPGTSYNEQFF. The chain has TRBV20-1 and TRBJ2-1; D might be TRBD1 or TRBD2, each matching 5 bases. There are 14 residues in the CDR3. Germline V lookup: CDR1 DFQATT, CDR2 SNEGSKA (reference sequence). The ends were cut back, 2 bases at V and 1 base at J, with 9 bases in the middle.

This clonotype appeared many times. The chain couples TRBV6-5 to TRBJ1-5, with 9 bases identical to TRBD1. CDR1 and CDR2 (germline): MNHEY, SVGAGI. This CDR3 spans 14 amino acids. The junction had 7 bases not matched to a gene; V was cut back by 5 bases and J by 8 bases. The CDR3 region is CASSPGTGNKPQHF. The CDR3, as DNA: TGTGCCAGCAGTCCCGGGACAGGGAATAAGCCCCAGCATTTT.

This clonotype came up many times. CDR3 residues: CASGPKNVNTEAFF. As DNA, the CDR3 is TGTGCTAGTGGTCCCAAGAACGTCAACACTGAAGCTTTCTTT. This rearrangement joins TRBV12-5 to TRBJ1-1; D remains unclear. The CDR3 consists of 14 residues. Germline-derived CDR1 and CDR2 are LGHNT and FRNRAP. Trimming stripped 5 bases from V and 2 bases from J, with 12 bases between. The full variable domain, with the rest looked up from reference TRBV12-5 and TRBJ1-1, is DARVTQTPRHKVTEMGQEVTMRCQPILGHNTVFWYRQTMMQGLELLAYFRNRAPLDDSGMPKDRFSAEMPDATLATLKIQPSEPRDSAVYFCASGPKNVNTEAFFGQGTRLTVV.

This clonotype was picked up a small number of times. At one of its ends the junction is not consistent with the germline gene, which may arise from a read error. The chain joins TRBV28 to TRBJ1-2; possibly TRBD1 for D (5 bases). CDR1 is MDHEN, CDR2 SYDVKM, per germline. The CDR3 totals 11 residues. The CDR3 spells CASSYAGRGAW. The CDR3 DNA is TGTGCCAGCAGCTACGCAGGGCGCGGAGCTTGG.

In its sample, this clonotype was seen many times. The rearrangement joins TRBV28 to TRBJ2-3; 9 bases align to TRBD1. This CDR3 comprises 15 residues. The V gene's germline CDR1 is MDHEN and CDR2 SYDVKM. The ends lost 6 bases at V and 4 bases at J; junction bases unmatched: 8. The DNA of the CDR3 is TGTGCCAGCAGCTCCGGGACAGGGCCCGCAGATACGCAGTATTTT. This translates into CASSSGTGPADTQYF.

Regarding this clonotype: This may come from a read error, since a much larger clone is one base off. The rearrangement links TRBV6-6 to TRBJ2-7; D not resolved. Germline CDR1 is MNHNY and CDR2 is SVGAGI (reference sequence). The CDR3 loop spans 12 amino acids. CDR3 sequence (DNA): TGTGCCAGCAGTTACCTCTCCTACGAGCGGTACTTC. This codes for CASSYLSYERYF.

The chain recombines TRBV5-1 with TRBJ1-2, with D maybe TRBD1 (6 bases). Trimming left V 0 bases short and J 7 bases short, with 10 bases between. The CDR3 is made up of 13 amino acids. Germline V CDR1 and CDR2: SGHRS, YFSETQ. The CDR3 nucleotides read TGCGCCAGCAGCTTGGACAGGGCTACTGGCTACACCTTC. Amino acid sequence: CASSLDRATGYTF.

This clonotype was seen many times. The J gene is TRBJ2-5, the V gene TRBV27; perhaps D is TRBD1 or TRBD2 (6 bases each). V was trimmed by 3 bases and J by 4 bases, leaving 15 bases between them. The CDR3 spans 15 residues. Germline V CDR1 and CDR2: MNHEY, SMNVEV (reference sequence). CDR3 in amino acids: CASSFFWGAGETQYF. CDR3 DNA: TGTGCCAGCAGTTTTTTTTGGGGGGCCGGAGAGACCCAGTACTTC.